Sequencing of this T cell receptor beta chain was carried out in a study of blood T cell repertoires in COVID-19. Study-level background: Donors in the United States, Italy and Spain gave samples during acute or convalescent COVID-19.

The table came from immunoSEQ multiplex PCR; TCRdb's copy has only in-frame clones and leaves some out. The data show about 140,000 clones, 88% seen once. Germline assignment: CDR1 SNHLY and CDR2 FYNNEI. The CDR3 totals 12 residues. Unmatched junction bases numbered 7, after V lost 8 bases and J lost 6 bases. Sequenced material: peripheral blood. This chain uses TRBV2 with TRBJ2-7; 7 bases line up with TRBD2. The source is a human donor with COVID-19, enrolled during active disease. The donor label of this sample is uncertain. The CDR3 DNA reads TGTGCCAGCGGCTCCAGGGAGGGCGAGCAGTACTTC. It is translated as CASGSREGEQYF.